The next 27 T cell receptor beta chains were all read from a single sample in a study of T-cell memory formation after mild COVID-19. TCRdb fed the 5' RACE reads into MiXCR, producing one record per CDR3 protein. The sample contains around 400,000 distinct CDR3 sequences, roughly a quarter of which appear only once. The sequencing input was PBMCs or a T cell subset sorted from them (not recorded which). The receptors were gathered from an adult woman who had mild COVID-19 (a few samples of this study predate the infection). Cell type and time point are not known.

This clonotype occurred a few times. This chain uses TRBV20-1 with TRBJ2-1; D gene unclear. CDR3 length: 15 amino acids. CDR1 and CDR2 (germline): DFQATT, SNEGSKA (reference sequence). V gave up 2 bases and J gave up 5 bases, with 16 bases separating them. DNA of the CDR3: TGCAGTGCTAGACTGGACCACACTTCCGACAATGAGCAGTTCTTC. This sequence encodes CSARLDHTSDNEQFF.

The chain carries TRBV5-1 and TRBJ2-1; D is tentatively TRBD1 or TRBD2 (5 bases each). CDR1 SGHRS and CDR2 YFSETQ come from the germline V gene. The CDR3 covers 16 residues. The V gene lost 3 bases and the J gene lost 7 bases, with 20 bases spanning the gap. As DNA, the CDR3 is TGCGCCAGCAGCTACCGACCCAGGGACGGGGTGAATGAGCAGTTCTTC. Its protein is CASSYRPRDGVNEQFF.

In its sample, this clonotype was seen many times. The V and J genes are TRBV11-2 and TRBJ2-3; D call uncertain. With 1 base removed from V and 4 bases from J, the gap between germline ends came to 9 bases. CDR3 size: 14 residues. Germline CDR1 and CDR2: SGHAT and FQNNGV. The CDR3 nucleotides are TGTGCCAGCAGCTTAGTGGGTGGGGCAGATACGCAGTATTTT. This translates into CASSLVGGADTQYF.

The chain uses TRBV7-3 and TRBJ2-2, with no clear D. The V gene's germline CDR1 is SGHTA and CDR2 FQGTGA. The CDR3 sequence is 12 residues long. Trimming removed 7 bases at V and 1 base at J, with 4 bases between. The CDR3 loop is CASKRNTGELFF. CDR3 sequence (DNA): TGTGCCAGCAAACGGAACACCGGGGAGCTGTTTTTT.

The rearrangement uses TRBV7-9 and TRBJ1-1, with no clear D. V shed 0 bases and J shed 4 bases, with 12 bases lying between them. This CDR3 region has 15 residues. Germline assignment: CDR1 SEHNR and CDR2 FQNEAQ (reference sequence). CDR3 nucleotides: TGTGCCAGCAGCTTAGCTCCGGGGTCCTCCACTGAAGCTTTCTTT. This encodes CASSLAPGSSTEAFF.

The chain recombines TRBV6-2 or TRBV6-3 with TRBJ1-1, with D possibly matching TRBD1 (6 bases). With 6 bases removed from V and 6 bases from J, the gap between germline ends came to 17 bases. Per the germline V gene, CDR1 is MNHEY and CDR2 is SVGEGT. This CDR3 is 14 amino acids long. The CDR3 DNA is TGTGCCAGCAGACAGGGCCATGAGACCCCTGAAGCTTTCTTT. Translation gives CASRQGHETPEAFF.

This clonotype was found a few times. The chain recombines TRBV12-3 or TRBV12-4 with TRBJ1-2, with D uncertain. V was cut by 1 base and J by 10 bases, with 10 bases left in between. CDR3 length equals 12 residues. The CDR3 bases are TGTGCCAGCAGTTTAGGCGGGGTTTCCTACACCTTC. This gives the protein CASSLGGVSYTF.

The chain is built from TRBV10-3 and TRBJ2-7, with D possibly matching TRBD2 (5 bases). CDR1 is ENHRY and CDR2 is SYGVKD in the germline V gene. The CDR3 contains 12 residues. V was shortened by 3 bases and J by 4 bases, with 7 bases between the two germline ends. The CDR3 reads CAISDRLYEQYF. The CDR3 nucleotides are TGTGCCATCAGTGACAGACTATACGAGCAGTACTTC.

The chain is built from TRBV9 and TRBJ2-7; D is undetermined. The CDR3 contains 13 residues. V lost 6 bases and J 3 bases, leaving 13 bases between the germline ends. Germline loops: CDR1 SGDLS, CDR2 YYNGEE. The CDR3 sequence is CASNRAADYEQYF. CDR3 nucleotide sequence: TGTGCCAGCAACCGAGCCGCGGACTACGAGCAGTACTTC.

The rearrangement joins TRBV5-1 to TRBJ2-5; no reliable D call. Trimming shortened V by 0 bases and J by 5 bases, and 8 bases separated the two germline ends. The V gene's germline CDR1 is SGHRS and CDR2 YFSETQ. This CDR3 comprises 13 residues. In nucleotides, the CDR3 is TGCGCCAGCAGCTTGGGAATTTGGGAGACCCAGTACTTC. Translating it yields CASSLGIWETQYF.

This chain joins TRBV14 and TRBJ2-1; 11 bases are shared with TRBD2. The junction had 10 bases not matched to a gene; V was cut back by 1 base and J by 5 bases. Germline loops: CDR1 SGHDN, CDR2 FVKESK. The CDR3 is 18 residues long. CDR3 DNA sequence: TGTGCCAGCAGCCAAGTTCGTGGGGGACTAGCGGTTGACAATGAGCAGTTCTTC. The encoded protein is CASSQVRGGLAVDNEQFF.

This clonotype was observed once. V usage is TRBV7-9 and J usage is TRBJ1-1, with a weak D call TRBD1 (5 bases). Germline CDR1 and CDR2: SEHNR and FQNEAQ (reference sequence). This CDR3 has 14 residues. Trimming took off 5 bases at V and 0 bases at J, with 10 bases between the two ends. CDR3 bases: TGTGCCAGCAGCGGCGGGGCCCTGAACACTGAAGCTTTCTTT. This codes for CASSGGALNTEAFF. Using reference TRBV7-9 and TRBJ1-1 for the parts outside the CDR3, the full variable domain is DTGVSQNPRHKITKRGQNVTFRCDPISEHNRLYWYRQTLGQGPEFLTYFQNEAQLEKSRLLSDRFSAERPKGSFSTLEIQRTEQGDSAMYLCASSGGALNTEAFFGQGTRLTVV.

CDR3 coding DNA: TGTGCCAGCTCACCGGTCGTCGGGGAGCTGTTTTTT. Translated: CASSPVVGELFF. The gene calls are TRBV18 and TRBJ2-2, with no clear D. The CDR3 consists of 12 residues. Germline CDR1 is KGHSH and CDR2 is LQKENI. V was trimmed by 3 bases and J by 7 bases, leaving 6 bases between them. The entire variable domain, with the rest obtained from reference TRBV18 and TRBJ2-2, is as follows: NAGVMQNPRHLVRRRGQEARLRCSPMKGHSHVYWYRQLPEEGLKFMVYLQKENIIDESGMPKERFSAEFPKEGPSILRIQQVVRGDSAAYFCASSPVVGELFFGEGSRLTVL.

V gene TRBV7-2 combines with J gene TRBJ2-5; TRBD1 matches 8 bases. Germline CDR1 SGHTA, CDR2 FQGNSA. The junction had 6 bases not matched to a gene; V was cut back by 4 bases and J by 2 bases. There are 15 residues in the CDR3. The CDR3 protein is CASSSRDRLQETQYF. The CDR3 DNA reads TGTGCCAGCAGCTCCCGGGACAGGCTTCAAGAGACCCAGTACTTC.

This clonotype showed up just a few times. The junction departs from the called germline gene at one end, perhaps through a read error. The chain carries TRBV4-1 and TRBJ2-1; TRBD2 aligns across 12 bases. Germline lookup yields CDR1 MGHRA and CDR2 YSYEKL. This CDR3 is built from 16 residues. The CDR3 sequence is CASSQDRTSGVNRMLF. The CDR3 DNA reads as TGCGCCAGCAGCCAAGATCGGACTAGCGGGGTGAACCGGATGCTCTTC.

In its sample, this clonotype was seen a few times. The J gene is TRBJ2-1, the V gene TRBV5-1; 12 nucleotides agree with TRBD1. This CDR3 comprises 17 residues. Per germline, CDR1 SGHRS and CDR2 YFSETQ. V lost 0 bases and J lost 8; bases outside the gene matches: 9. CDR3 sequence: CASSLAPGGQGADEQFF. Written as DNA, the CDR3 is TGCGCCAGCAGCTTGGCGCCGGGGGGACAGGGGGCCGATGAGCAGTTCTTC.

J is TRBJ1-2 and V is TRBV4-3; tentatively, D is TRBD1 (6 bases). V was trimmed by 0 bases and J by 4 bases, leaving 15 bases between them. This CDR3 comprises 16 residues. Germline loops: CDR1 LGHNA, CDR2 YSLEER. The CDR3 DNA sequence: TGCGCCAGCAGCCAAGATTACAGGGCAGGGGTCTATGGCTACACCTTC. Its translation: CASSQDYRAGVYGYTF.

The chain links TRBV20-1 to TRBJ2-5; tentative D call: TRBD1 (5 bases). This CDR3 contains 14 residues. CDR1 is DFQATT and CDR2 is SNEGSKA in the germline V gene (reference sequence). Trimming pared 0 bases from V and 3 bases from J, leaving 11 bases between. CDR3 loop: CSARDIAGKETQYF. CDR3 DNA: TGCAGTGCTAGAGATATTGCAGGGAAAGAGACCCAGTACTTC.

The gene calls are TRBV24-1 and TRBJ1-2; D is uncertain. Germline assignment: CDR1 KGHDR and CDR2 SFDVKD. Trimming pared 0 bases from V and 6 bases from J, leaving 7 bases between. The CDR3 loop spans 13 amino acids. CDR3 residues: CATSDLLRDGYTF. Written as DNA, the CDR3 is TGTGCCACCAGTGATTTGCTTAGGGATGGCTACACCTTC.

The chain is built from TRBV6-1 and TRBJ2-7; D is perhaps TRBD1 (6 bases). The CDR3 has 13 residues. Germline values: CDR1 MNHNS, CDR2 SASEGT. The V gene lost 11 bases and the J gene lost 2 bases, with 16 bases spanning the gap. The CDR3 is CALTGTQTYEQYF. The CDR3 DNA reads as TGTGCCTTAACCGGGACACAGACCTACGAGCAGTACTTC.

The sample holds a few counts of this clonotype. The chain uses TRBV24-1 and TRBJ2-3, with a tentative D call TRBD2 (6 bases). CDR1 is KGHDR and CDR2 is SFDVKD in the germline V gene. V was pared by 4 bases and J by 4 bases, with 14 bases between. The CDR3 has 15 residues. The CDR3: CATSEAGTLADTQYF. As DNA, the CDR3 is TGTGCCACCAGTGAGGCCGGGACTCTAGCAGATACGCAGTATTTT.

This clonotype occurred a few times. CDR3 nucleotide sequence: TGTGCCAGCAGCTTAGCTACAGGACTAGCGACTTTGCCCCAGCATTTT. This gives the protein CASSLATGLATLPQHF. This chain links TRBV7-8 with TRBJ1-5, with TRBD1 as a possible D gene (5 bases). The CDR3 is 16 residues long. V was cut by 0 bases and J by 9 bases, with 18 bases left in between. CDR1 is SGHVS, CDR2 FQNEAQ, per germline.

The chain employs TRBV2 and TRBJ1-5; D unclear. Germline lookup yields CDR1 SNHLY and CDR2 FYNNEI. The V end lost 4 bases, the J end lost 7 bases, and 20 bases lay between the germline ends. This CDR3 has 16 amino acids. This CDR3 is CASSVGNSSREQPQHF. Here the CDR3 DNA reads TGTGCCAGCAGTGTAGGCAACAGCTCCAGAGAACAGCCCCAGCATTTT.

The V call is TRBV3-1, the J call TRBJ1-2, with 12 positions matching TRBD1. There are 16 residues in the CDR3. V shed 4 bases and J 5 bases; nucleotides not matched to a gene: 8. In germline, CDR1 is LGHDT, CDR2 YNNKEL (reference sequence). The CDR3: CASSLSPGQGAYGYTF. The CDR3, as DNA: TGTGCCAGCAGCCTTTCCCCGGGACAGGGGGCTTATGGCTACACCTTC.

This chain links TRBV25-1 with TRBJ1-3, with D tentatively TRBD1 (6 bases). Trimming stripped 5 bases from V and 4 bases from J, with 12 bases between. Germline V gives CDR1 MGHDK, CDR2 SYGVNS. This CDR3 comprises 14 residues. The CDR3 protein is CASSSGQLGNTIYF. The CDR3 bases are TGTGCCAGCAGTTCTGGACAGTTAGGAAACACCATATATTTT.

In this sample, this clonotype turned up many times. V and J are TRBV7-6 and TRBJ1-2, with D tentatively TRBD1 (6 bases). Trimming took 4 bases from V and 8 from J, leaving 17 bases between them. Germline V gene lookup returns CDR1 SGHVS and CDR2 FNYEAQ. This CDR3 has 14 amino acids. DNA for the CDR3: TGTGCCAGCAGCTCAGAATCCTGGACAGCCGGCTACACCTTC. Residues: CASSSESWTAGYTF.

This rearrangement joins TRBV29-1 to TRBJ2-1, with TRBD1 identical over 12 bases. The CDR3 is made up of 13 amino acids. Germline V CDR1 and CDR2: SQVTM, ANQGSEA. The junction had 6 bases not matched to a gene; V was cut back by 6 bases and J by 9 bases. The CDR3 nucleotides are TGCAGCGTCGCCGGGACAGGGGGCGGTGAGCAGTTCTTC. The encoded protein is CSVAGTGGGEQFF.